This TCR beta chain stems from a study of T cell responses to AZD1222 COVID-19 vaccine. Whole-study findings and limits: Vaccination with two AZD1222 doses was followed by a rise in Spike-specific TCR breadth and depth. At baseline, just six or seven AZD1222 recipients tested seropositive.

Comments on this clone: What it recognizes is unknown. The sample holds other DNA sequences that translate to the same CDR3.

Trimming stripped 0 bases from V and 0 bases from J, with 6 bases between. Germline lookup yields CDR1 SGHRS and CDR2 YFSETQ. The CDR3 runs to 14 residues. Sequenced by immunoSEQ multiplex PCR; TCRdb stores in-frame clones only, minus some. The repertoire consists of 150,000 to 200,000 clones, with around 92% occurring once and the leading ten covering 1% to 1.5%. Second doses at about 4 or about 12 weeks were pooled. The clonotype originates from an adult who received the AZD1222 COVID-19 vaccine. This chain connects TRBV5-1 to TRBJ1-1; possible D gene TRBD1, 6 bases. The input for sequencing was peripheral blood, taken 28 days after the second AZD1222 dose. The CDR3 coding sequence is TGCGCCAGCAGCTTGGGACAGGTGAACACTGAAGCTTTCTTT. It yields the protein CASSLGQVNTEAFF.